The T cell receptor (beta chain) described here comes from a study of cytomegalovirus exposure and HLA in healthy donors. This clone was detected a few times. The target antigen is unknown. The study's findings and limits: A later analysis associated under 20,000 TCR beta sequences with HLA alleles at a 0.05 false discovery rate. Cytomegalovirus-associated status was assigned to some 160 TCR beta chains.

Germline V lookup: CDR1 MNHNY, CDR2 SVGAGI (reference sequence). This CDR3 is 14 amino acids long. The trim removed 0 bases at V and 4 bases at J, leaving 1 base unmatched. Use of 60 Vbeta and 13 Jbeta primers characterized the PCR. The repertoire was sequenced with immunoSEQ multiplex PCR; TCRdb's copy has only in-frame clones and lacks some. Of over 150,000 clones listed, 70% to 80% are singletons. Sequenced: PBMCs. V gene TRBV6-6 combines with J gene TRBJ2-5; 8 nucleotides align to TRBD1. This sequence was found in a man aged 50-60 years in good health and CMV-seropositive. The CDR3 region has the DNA TGTGCCAGCAGTTACTCCGACAGGGGAGAGACCCAGTACTTC. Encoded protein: CASSYSDRGETQYF.